This is a list of T cell receptor beta chains from one sample in a study of tumor-infiltrating lymphocytes in primary liver carcinoma. Using its own MiXCR run on the multiplex PCR reads, TCRdb lists one record per CDR3 protein. The data hold approximately 110,000 distinct CDR3 sequences, with 55% to 75% observed a single time. The specimen sequenced was liver tumor tissue from sampling region 1. The receptors stem from an older woman with primary liver carcinoma and hepatitis B virus infection. The CDR3 runs from the conserved cysteine through the conserved F or W. Each record gives: V gene, clone size, J gene, D gene, CDR3 protein, CDR3 DNA. D genes are given only for firm matches. Only some rows state a clone size, as once, few, many or a class for expanded clones.

v_gene: TRBV7-9
abundance: -
j_gene: TRBJ1-1
d_gene: -
CDR3aa: CASSLQQDTEAFF
CDR3nt: TGTGCCAGCAGCTTACAGCAGGACACTGAAGCTTTCTTT

v_gene: TRBV11-2
abundance: -
j_gene: TRBJ2-1
d_gene: -
CDR3aa: CASRLRDLYNKQFF
CDR3nt: TGTGCCAGCAGACTCCGGGACCTTTACAATAAGCAGTTCTTC

v_gene: TRBV5-6
abundance: few
j_gene: TRBJ2-1
d_gene: -
CDR3aa: CASSVVERPYNEQFF
CDR3nt: TGTGCCAGCAGCGTGGTAGAGCGGCCCTACAATGAGCAGTTCTTC

v_gene: TRBV30
abundance: few
j_gene: TRBJ2-2
d_gene: -
CDR3aa: CAWSVGGTGELFF
CDR3nt: TGTGCCTGGAGTGTAGGGGGTACCGGGGAGCTGTTTTTT

v_gene: TRBV11-2
abundance: -
j_gene: TRBJ2-5
d_gene: -
CDR3aa: CASSLNMGQDTQYF
CDR3nt: TGTGCCAGCAGCTTAAACATGGGCCAAGATACCCAGTACTTC

v_gene: TRBV11-3
abundance: -
j_gene: TRBJ2-5
d_gene: -
CDR3aa: CASSLNQRGTQYF
CDR3nt: TGTGCCAGTAGCTTAAATCAGAGAGGGACCCAGTACTTC

v_gene: TRBV6-2/TRBV6-3
abundance: many
j_gene: TRBJ2-2
d_gene: TRBD2
CDR3aa: CASSSQLAGVSLAGELFF
CDR3nt: TGTGCCAGCAGTAGCCAACTAGCGGGAGTTAGTCTGGCCGGGGAGCTGTTTTTT

v_gene: TRBV11-2
abundance: few
j_gene: TRBJ2-1
d_gene: TRBD2
CDR3aa: CASTVGPGGINEQFF
CDR3nt: TGTGCCAGCACCGTGGGGCCGGGAGGTATCAATGAGCAGTTCTTC

v_gene: TRBV28
abundance: -
j_gene: TRBJ2-7
d_gene: -
CDR3aa: CVQASTNARELYYEQYF
CDR3nt: TGCGTCCAAGCCAGCACCAATGCTCGGGAATTATACTACGAGCAGTACTTC

v_gene: TRBV7-2
abundance: -
j_gene: TRBJ2-1
d_gene: -
CDR3aa: CASSLASRGGFSSYNEQFF
CDR3nt: TGTGCCAGCAGCTTGGCTAGCAGGGGTGGCTTTAGCTCCTACAATGAGCAGTTCTTC

v_gene: TRBV4-2
abundance: -
j_gene: TRBJ2-3
d_gene: TRBD2
CDR3aa: CASSQLGLAAASIDTQYF
CDR3nt: TGTGCCAGCAGCCAATTAGGCCTAGCGGCAGCCAGCATAGATACGCAGTATTTT

v_gene: TRBV28
abundance: -
j_gene: TRBJ1-4
d_gene: -
CDR3aa: CASSPAYQRLQREEKLFF
CDR3nt: TGTGCCAGCAGTCCCGCCTATCAGCGCCTACAACGGGAGGAAAAACTGTTTTTT

v_gene: TRBV7-8
abundance: -
j_gene: TRBJ2-1
d_gene: -
CDR3aa: CASSPRHGPCNEQLF
CDR3nt: TGTGCCAGCAGCCCGCGACATGGGCCCTGCAATGAGCAGCTCTTC

v_gene: TRBV7-2
abundance: -
j_gene: TRBJ2-3
d_gene: -
CDR3aa: CATGVRTADTQYF
CDR3nt: TGTGCTACCGGCGTGAGAACGGCAGATACGCAGTATTTT

v_gene: TRBV18
abundance: -
j_gene: TRBJ2-7
d_gene: TRBD2
CDR3aa: CASSPIGGAQSYEQYF
CDR3nt: TGTGCCAGCTCACCTATCGGGGGGGCGCAATCCTACGAGCAGTACTTC

v_gene: TRBV11-2
abundance: -
j_gene: TRBJ2-1
d_gene: TRBD2
CDR3aa: CVSNLVSSGSSEQFF
CDR3nt: TGTGTCAGCAACTTAGTGTCTAGCGGGAGCAGTGAGCAGTTCTTC

v_gene: TRBV6-1
abundance: -
j_gene: TRBJ2-7
d_gene: TRBD1
CDR3aa: CVSSDPGGSYYEQYF
CDR3nt: TGTGTCAGCAGTGACCCAGGGGGCTCCTACTACGAGCAGTACTTC

v_gene: TRBV28
abundance: few
j_gene: TRBJ1-2
d_gene: TRBD1
CDR3aa: CASSHRGLGTF
CDR3nt: TGTGCCAGCAGTCACAGGGGGCTCGGCACCTTC

v_gene: TRBV6-5
abundance: once
j_gene: TRBJ2-2
d_gene: -
CDR3aa: CASRERGRAGGELLF
CDR3nt: TGTGCCAGCAGGGAGAGGGGGAGGGCCGGCGGGGAGCTGCTTTTT

v_gene: TRBV28
abundance: many
j_gene: TRBJ2-2
d_gene: TRBD1
CDR3aa: CASRLQGAGELFF
CDR3nt: TGTGCCAGCAGGCTACAGGGGGCCGGGGAGCTGTTTTTT

v_gene: TRBV11-3
abundance: -
j_gene: TRBJ1-2
d_gene: -
CDR3aa: CARSSGPANYGYTF
CDR3nt: TGTGCCAGGAGCTCGGGTCCAGCTAACTATGGCTACACCTTC

v_gene: TRBV11-2
abundance: -
j_gene: TRBJ2-7
d_gene: -
CDR3aa: CASSLASRSEQYF
CDR3nt: TGTGCTAGCAGCTTAGCTAGCAGGAGCGAGCAGTACTTC

v_gene: TRBV12-3/TRBV12-4
abundance: -
j_gene: TRBJ1-5
d_gene: TRBD1
CDR3aa: CASSLVGQGGKPQHF
CDR3nt: TGTGCCAGCAGTTTAGTGGGACAGGGCGGTAAGCCCCAGCATTTT

v_gene: TRBV5-1
abundance: -
j_gene: TRBJ2-5
d_gene: -
CDR3aa: CASSLRLGETQYF
CDR3nt: TGCGCCAGCAGCCTTCGACTGGGAGAGACCCAGTACTTC

v_gene: TRBV5-1
abundance: -
j_gene: TRBJ2-7
d_gene: -
CDR3aa: CASSLNTGLYEQYF
CDR3nt: TGCGCCAGCAGCTTGAATACAGGGCTGTACGAGCAGTACTTC

v_gene: TRBV29-1
abundance: once
j_gene: TRBJ2-5
d_gene: -
CDR3aa: CSVEGPPPSQETQYF
CDR3nt: TGCAGCGTTGAGGGCCCGCCCCCCTCTCAAGAGACCCAGTATTTC

v_gene: TRBV12-3/TRBV12-4
abundance: -
j_gene: TRBJ1-1
d_gene: -
CDR3aa: CANSPRTGATEAFF
CDR3nt: TGTGCCAACAGTCCCCGGACTGGTGCCACTGAAGCTTTCTTT

v_gene: TRBV29-1
abundance: -
j_gene: TRBJ1-2
d_gene: -
CDR3aa: CSVAQGTEDGCTF
CDR3nt: -

v_gene: TRBV11-2
abundance: -
j_gene: TRBJ2-5
d_gene: -
CDR3aa: CASSLAMSDYQETQYF
CDR3nt: TGTGCCAGCAGCTTGGCTATGTCGGACTACCAAGAGACCCAGTACTTC